This note documents a single T cell receptor (beta chain) sequence. V was clipped by 4 bases and J by 0 bases, with 12 bases between them. This CDR3 contains 16 residues. CDR1 is MNHEY, CDR2 SVGAGI, per germline. When the RNA was reverse transcribed, random hexamers were used with an input of about 0.5 to 1 ug. From the immunoSEQ multiplex PCR reads, TCRdb called clonotypes with MiXCR, one entry per CDR3 protein. This table holds about 140,000 distinct CDR3 sequences, about 95% found once. This specimen comes from a study of CD8 T cells in Susac syndrome. Sequencing targeted TCR beta in blood CD8+ and CD4+ T cells.

The chain couples TRBV6-5 to TRBJ1-4; D is ambiguous. The receptor was derived from a human donor with Susac syndrome. The sequencing input was CD8+ T cells from PBMCs. Here the CDR3 reads CASSSMGGATNEKLFF. The CDR3 DNA reads as TGTGCCAGCAGTTCCATGGGAGGTGCAACTAATGAAAAACTGTTTTTT.